The 10 T cell receptor beta chains listed next were all sequenced from one sample in a study of CD8 T cells in ankylosing spondylitis. TCRdb independently ran MiXCR on the 5' RACE reads; one entry per CDR3 protein. The sample has 250,000 to 350,000 distinct CDR3 sequences; roughly 20% are singletons. Material for sequencing was blood, either unsorted or a sorted T cell fraction (not recorded which). These receptors were obtained from a female donor with ankylosing spondylitis or in good health (not recorded which).

With regard to this clonotype: At one boundary the junction diverges from the germline segment, which might be a read error. This chain joins TRBV12-5 and TRBJ2-7; 9 nucleotides match TRBD2. CDR3 length equals 15 residues. Germline V lookup: CDR1 LGHNT, CDR2 FRNRAP. This CDR3 reads CASGLVTSGPYEQYF. Here the CDR3 DNA reads TGTGCTAGTGGATTGGTGACTAGCGGTCCCTACGAGCAGTACTTC.

This clonotype was observed a single time. This chain joins TRBV7-6 and TRBJ2-6; 9 bases align to TRBD1. V lost 5 bases, J lost 3 bases, and 14 bases stayed unmatched. From germline, CDR1 is SGHVS and CDR2 FNYEAQ. The CDR3 runs 19 residues. The CDR3, as DNA: TGTGCCAGCAGCCGTGTAGGGGACGGACAGGGGTATGGGGCCAACGTCCTGACTTTC. Amino acid sequence: CASSRVGDGQGYGANVLTF.

This clonotype was counted ten times or more. The chain is built from TRBV20-1 and TRBJ2-1; 8 bases are shared with TRBD2. With 3 bases clipped from V and 9 bases from J, the junction kept 13 bases outside the gene matches. CDR3 length: 15 residues. Germline V CDR1 and CDR2: DFQATT, SNEGSKA (reference sequence). The CDR3 nucleotides are TGCAGTGCTAGTTCCGGGAGCGGGAGTGAGGTTGAGCAGTTCTTC. This sequence encodes CSASSGSGSEVEQFF.

In DNA form, the CDR3 reads TGTGCCACCTCCCGGAGACAGCTCAATGAAAAACTGTTTTTT. Amino acids: CATSRRQLNEKLFF. The chain uses TRBV2 and TRBJ1-4; D is possibly TRBD1 (5 bases). Between the trimmed V and J ends, which lost 10 bases and 5 bases, there was a span of 17 bases. The CDR3 has 14 residues. Germline V gene lookup returns CDR1 SNHLY and CDR2 FYNNEI.

This clonotype was observed many times. CDR3 coding DNA: TGTGCCAGCAGTTACTGGGAGGGGAGTCAGCCCCAGCATTTT. Translation gives CASSYWEGSQPQHF. The chain recombines TRBV6-5 with TRBJ1-5, with D perhaps matching TRBD1 (5 bases). CDR1 and CDR2 (germline): MNHEY, SVGAGI. CDR3 length: 14 residues. The ends were cut back, 1 base at V and 6 bases at J, with 10 bases in the middle.

The chain links TRBV13 to TRBJ2-7; no definite D call. V lost 0 bases and J 6 bases, leaving 15 bases between the germline ends. Germline assignment: CDR1 PRHDT and CDR2 FYEKMQ (reference sequence). CDR3 length: 15 residues. This chain's CDR3 is CASSLGLWRSGEQYF. The CDR3 DNA follows: TGTGCCAGCAGCTTAGGCCTATGGCGTTCGGGCGAGCAGTACTTC. The whole variable domain, remainder taken from reference TRBV13 and TRBJ2-7, is AAGVIQSPRHLIKEKRETATLKCYPIPRHDTVYWYQQGPGQDPQFLISFYEKMQSDKGSIPDRFSAQQFSDYHSELNMSSLELGDSALYFCASSLGLWRSGEQYFGPGTRLTVT.

This clonotype was observed many times. This chain uses TRBV10-3 with TRBJ2-3; unclear D gene. Germline CDR1 ENHRY, CDR2 SYGVKD. This CDR3 comprises 15 residues. Trimming left V 5 bases short and J 1 base short, with 13 bases between. The CDR3 is CAISQSGGGTDTQYF. CDR3 coding DNA: TGTGCCATCAGTCAATCGGGCGGTGGCACAGATACGCAGTATTTT.

The V gene is TRBV20-1, the J gene TRBJ2-7; D call uncertain. The CDR3 consists of 13 residues. Germline assignment: CDR1 DFQATT and CDR2 SNEGSKA (reference sequence). Trimming pared 7 bases from V and 0 bases from J, leaving 13 bases between. The CDR3 sequence: CSVRTFFSYEQYF. The DNA for the CDR3 is TGCAGTGTACGAACTTTCTTCTCCTACGAGCAGTACTTC.

This clonotype was seen more than once but under ten times. V is TRBV5-1 and J is TRBJ1-2; D gene uncertain. V lost 0 bases and J 3 bases, leaving 9 bases between the germline ends. From germline, CDR1 is SGHRS and CDR2 YFSETQ. The CDR3 runs 14 residues. The CDR3: CASSLDGRDYGYTF. CDR3 sequence (DNA): TGCGCCAGCAGCTTGGATGGAAGGGACTATGGCTACACCTTC.

This clonotype was detected many times. The genes are TRBV29-1 and TRBJ2-2, with D tentatively TRBD2 (5 bases). Trimming left V 4 bases short and J 5 bases short, with 8 bases between. The CDR3 sequence is 12 residues long. The germline CDR1 and CDR2 sequences are SQVTM and ANQGSEA. For the CDR3, the DNA is TGCAGCGTTGGCAGGAGGACCGGGGAGCTGTTTTTT. It yields the protein CSVGRRTGELFF.